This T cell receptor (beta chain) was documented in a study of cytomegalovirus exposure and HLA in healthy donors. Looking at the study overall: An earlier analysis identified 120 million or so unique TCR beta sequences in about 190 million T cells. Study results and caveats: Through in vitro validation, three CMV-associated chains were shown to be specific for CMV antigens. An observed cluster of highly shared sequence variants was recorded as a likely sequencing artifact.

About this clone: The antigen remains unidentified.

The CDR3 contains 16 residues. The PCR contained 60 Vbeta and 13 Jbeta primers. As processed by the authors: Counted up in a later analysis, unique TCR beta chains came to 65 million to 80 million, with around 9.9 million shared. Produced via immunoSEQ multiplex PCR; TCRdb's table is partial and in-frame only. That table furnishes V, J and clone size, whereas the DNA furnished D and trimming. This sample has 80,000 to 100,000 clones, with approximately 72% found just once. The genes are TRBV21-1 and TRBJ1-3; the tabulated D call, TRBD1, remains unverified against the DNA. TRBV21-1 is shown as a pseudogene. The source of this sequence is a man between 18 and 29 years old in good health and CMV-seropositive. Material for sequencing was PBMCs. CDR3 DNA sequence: TGTGCCAGCAGCAACAGGACAGCCAACTCTGGAAACACCATATATTTT. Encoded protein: CASSNRTANSGNTIYF.